This entry is about one TCR beta chain. What it binds is unknown. Profiling relied on immunoSEQ multiplex PCR, and the TCRdb table lists in-frame clones only, not all of them. The repertoire includes about 180,000 clones, around 90% of them detected once, and 0.4% to 0.5% sits in the top ten. These data originate in a study of T cell responses to AZD1222 COVID-19 vaccine. Notes on the study in general: Among those given AZD1222, only five or six were seropositive at baseline.

The CDR3 runs to 15 residues. Deletions cut 5 bases from V and 0 bases from J, with 11 bases between. CDR1 is MDHEN and CDR2 is SYDVKM in the germline V gene. The clonotype comes from an adult in good health. The rearrangement links TRBV28 to TRBJ1-5; D is undetermined. Here the sequenced sample was peripheral blood, taken on day 0 of AZD1222 vaccination. CDR3 amino acids: CASSLRGLSNQPQHF. CDR3 in DNA: TGTGCCAGCAGTCTCCGCGGGCTTAGCAATCAGCCCCAGCATTTT.